One sample yielded the 3 T cell receptor beta chains listed below, sequenced in a study of CD8 T cells in ankylosing spondylitis. One entry per CDR3 protein results from TCRdb running MiXCR on the 5' RACE reads. The sample shows some 70,000 distinct CDR3 sequences, over 4% of them seen only once. Material for sequencing was blood, either unsorted or a sorted T cell fraction (not recorded which). All receptors come from a male donor with ankylosing spondylitis or in good health (not recorded which).

Points on this clonotype: At one boundary the junction diverges from the germline segment, which might be a read error. V and J are TRBV7-9 and TRBJ1-4; D is unresolved. The CDR3 totals 12 residues. Germline V gene sequence: CDR1 SEHNR, CDR2 FQNEAQ (reference sequence). The CDR3 DNA follows: TGTGCCAACAGCTTAGAAAGTGAAAAACTGTTTTTT. This gives the protein CANSLESEKLFF. Full variable domain (rest looked up from reference TRBV7-9 and TRBJ1-4): DTGVSQNPRHKITKRGQNVTFRCDPISEHNRLYWYRQTLGQGPEFLTYFQNEAQLEKSRLLSDRFSAERPKGSFSTLEIQRTEQGDSAMYLCANSLESEKLFFGSGTQLSVL.

This clonotype was recorded many times. This rearrangement joins TRBV20-1 to TRBJ2-3; no reliable D call. The V end lost 6 bases, the J end lost 3 bases, and 10 bases lay between the germline ends. CDR3 length: 12 residues. From germline, CDR1 is DFQATT and CDR2 SNEGSKA (reference sequence). The CDR3 spells CSAPRKTDTQYF. Written as DNA, the CDR3 is TGCAGTGCCCCCCGGAAGACAGATACGCAGTATTTT.

This clonotype was counted at least ten times. This chain uses TRBV19 with TRBJ2-2, with D maybe TRBD2 (6 bases). V lost 6 bases and J lost 1, with 15 bases in between. This CDR3 has 16 residues. Germline-derived CDR1 and CDR2 are LNHDA and SQIVND (reference sequence). CDR3 bases: TGTGCCAGTAGCGAACCGGGACTCGTGAACACCGGGGAGCTGTTTTTT. Amino acid sequence: CASSEPGLVNTGELFF.